This T cell receptor beta chain comes out of a study of metastatic and nonmetastatic thyroid tumors. V shed 4 bases and J 4 bases; nucleotides not matched to a gene: 5. From germline, CDR1 is LGHNA and CDR2 YNFKEQ. The CDR3 covers 14 residues. TCRdb reassembled clones from the PCR reads with MiXCR. There are 28,000 or so clones in the sample; approximately 17% occur only once, and 3.5% to 4.5% lies in the top ten. No treatment of any kind had been given to any patient before thyroid surgery. Many counts were recorded for this clone. The sequencing input was blood. The V and J genes are TRBV4-2 and TRBJ1-1; 8 nucleotides align to TRBD1. The TCR was taken from a female donor with papillary thyroid cancer or a benign thyroid nodule (not recorded which). Some clones in this sample may be carry-over from other donors' samples. In DNA form, the CDR3 reads TGTGCCAGCAGCCGTGGACAGGGACCCACTGAAGCTTTCTTT. This encodes CASSRGQGPTEAFF.